Below are 2 T cell receptor beta chains sequenced from a single sample in a study of a mutant IDH1 vaccine in newly diagnosed glioma. The assay was immunoSEQ multiplex PCR, and TCRdb's table has in-frame clones only and misses some. The sample has about 82,000 clones, 85% seen once. Their recognized antigens are unknown. Time point here: week 23, last vaccination. The vaccine gave 300 ug of a 20-mer mutant IDH1 peptide subcutaneously per dose. The sample was PBMCs, taken from a glioma patient whose treatment included an IDH1 peptide vaccine. The receptors were gathered from a man aged 30 to 45 with glioma. Some clones in this sample may be carry-over from other donors' samples.

This rearrangement joins TRBV7-9 to TRBJ2-3; no reliable D call. With 5 bases removed from V and 6 bases from J, the gap between germline ends came to 18 bases. Germline lookup yields CDR1 SEHNR and CDR2 FQNEAQ (reference sequence). The length of the CDR3 is 15 residues. The CDR3 spells CASSPLGSFGDTQYF. The CDR3 nucleotides read TGTGCCAGCAGCCCCCTCGGGTCTTTCGGGGATACGCAGTATTTT.

This chain links TRBV28 with TRBJ2-7; D possibly corresponds to TRBD2 (6 bases). CDR1 is MDHEN and CDR2 is SYDVKM in the germline V gene. The CDR3 length is 12 residues. V was trimmed by 4 bases and J by 4 bases, leaving 8 bases between them. The CDR3 DNA reads TGTGCCAGCAGTTGGACTAATTACGAGCAGTACTTC. This codes for CASSWTNYEQYF. Full variable domain (outside the CDR3, taken from reference TRBV28 and TRBJ2-7): DVKVTQSSRYLVKRTGEKVFLECVQDMDHENMFWYRQDPGLGLRLIYFSYDVKMKEKGDIPEGYSVSREKKERFSLILESASTNQTSMYLCASSWTNYEQYFGPGTRLTVT.